This is a list of T cell receptor beta chains from one sample in a study of blood T cell repertoires in COVID-19. The method was immunoSEQ multiplex PCR; TCRdb's version includes in-frame clones alone and lacks a portion of them. The sample lists 230,000 or so clones, about four fifths seen once, with 6.5% to 8.5% in the top ten. Sequencing was done on a sample of peripheral blood. The receptor set was obtained from an elderly woman with COVID-19, enrolled during active disease. Each CDR3 is given with its conserved first and last residue. A D gene is named only where the DNA matches it firmly. Size tells how often a clone was seen (once, few, many) or the class of an expanded clone, and some rows leave it out.

j_call cdr3_length d_call clone_size v_call cdr3_nt cdr3_aa
TRBJ1-3 14 . . TRBV18 TGTGCCAGCTCACCACCAGGGGTTGGAAACACCATATATTTT CASSPPGVGNTIYF
TRBJ2-2 12 . . TRBV6-2/TRBV6-3 TGTGCCAGCAGTTACTTTTCCGGGAATCTGTTTTTT CASSYFSGNLFF
TRBJ2-1 14 TRBD1 once TRBV27 TGTGCCAGCAGTTCGGACAGGGCCTACAATGAGCAGTTCTTC CASSSDRAYNEQFF
TRBJ1-4 18 . once TRBV14 TGTGCCAGCAGCCATGCCGATAGCGGCCGCCGAACGAATGAAAAACTGTTTTTT CASSHADSGRRTNEKLFF
TRBJ2-5 12 TRBD2 . TRBV7-9 TGTGCCACCTCCCGGGGGGAGGGGACCCAGTACTTC CATSRGEGTQYF
TRBJ2-1 15 TRBD2 . TRBV4-3 TGCGCCAGCAGCCAATATAGCGGGAGGGCTGGTGAGCAGTTCTTC CASSQYSGRAGEQFF
TRBJ2-7 14 TRBD1 . TRBV5-6 TGTGCCAGCAGCCTGAGGACAGGGGGCAACGAGCAGTACTTC CASSLRTGGNEQYF
TRBJ1-1 13 . once TRBV7-2 TGTGCCAGCAGCGGGCCGGGGGGCACTGAAGCTTTCTTT CASSGPGGTEAFF
TRBJ2-2 13 TRBD1 . TRBV30 TGTGCCTGGACCGGGACAGGGATGGGGGAGCTGTTTTTT CAWTGTGMGELFF
TRBJ2-3 15 TRBD2 few TRBV10-3 TGTGCCATCAGGGAAAGCGGGAGCGACACAGATACGCAGTATTTT CAIRESGSDTDTQYF
TRBJ2-5 15 TRBD1 . TRBV6-5 TGTGCCAGCAGTTACTACCCGACAGGGCGAGAGACCCAGTACTTC CASSYYPTGRETQYF
TRBJ2-5 15 TRBD2 . TRBV5-1 TGCGCCAGCAGCTCTGTGACTAGCGGGCAAGAGACCCAGTACTTC CASSSVTSGQETQYF
TRBJ2-7 15 TRBD2 . TRBV19 TGTGCCAGTAGTATAGCCCCGGGAGGCTGGTACGAGCAGTACTTC CASSIAPGGWYEQYF
TRBJ1-2 13 . few TRBV19 TGTGCCAGTAGTATAGACCGGGGTTCCGGCTACACCTTC CASSIDRGSGYTF
TRBJ1-4 13 TRBD1 . TRBV6-5 TGTGCCAGCGGAGCCAGGGGGCCTGAAAAACTGTTTTTT CASGARGPEKLFF
TRBJ1-3 15 TRBD1 . TRBV4-1 TGCGCCAGCAGCCGGACGACAGGGGCCGGAAACACCATATATTTT CASSRTTGAGNTIYF
TRBJ1-1 14 TRBD1 . TRBV28 TGTGCCAGCAGTTTCCCCGCAGGGGGGACTGAAGCTTTCTTT CASSFPAGGTEAFF
TRBJ2-7 15 TRBD1 . TRBV11-2 TGTGCCAGCAGCCTATGGGACAGGGACGGTGAAGAGCAGTACTTC CASSLWDRDGEEQYF
TRBJ1-4 14 . . TRBV5-1 TGCGCCAGCAGCTTCACCGAGCCCAATGAAAAACTGTTTTTT CASSFTEPNEKLFF
TRBJ1-3 16 TRBD1 . TRBV11-2 TGTGCCAGCAGCTTATGGGGGACAGGGTCTGGAAACACCATATATTTT CASSLWGTGSGNTIYF
TRBJ1-2 14 . . TRBV3-1/TRBV3-2 TGTGCCAGCAGCCAAGGTTTTGTCGGGTATGGCTACACCTTC CASSQGFVGYGYTF
TRBJ2-1 15 . . TRBV19 TGTGCCAGTAGTATTCGGGCAGGGTCCGACAATGAGCAGTTCTTC CASSIRAGSDNEQFF
TRBJ1-1 15 TRBD1 . TRBV7-6 TGTGCCAGCAGCGCTACAGGGGCTCTAGAGACTGAAGCTTTCTTT CASSATGALETEAFF
TRBJ1-4 15 . . TRBV3-1/TRBV3-2 TGTGCCAGCAGAAAAATGGCGGGAACTAATGAAAAACTGTTTTTT CASRKMAGTNEKLFF
TRBJ2-3 14 TRBD2 once TRBV30 TGTGCCTGGAAGCGGGAGGCCCTCACAGATACGCAGTATTTT CAWKREALTDTQYF
TRBJ1-1 11 . . TRBV29-1 TGCAGCGTTGTTGAGGGCACTGAAGCTTTCTTT CSVVEGTEAFF
TRBJ1-1 14 . . TRBV5-1 TGCGCCAGCAGCTTAGAAGGGGGGAACACTGAAGCTTTCTTT CASSLEGGNTEAFF
TRBJ2-1 15 TRBD2 . TRBV6-1 TGTGCCAGCAGTGAGGCGGGAGTGCCCTACAATGAGCAGTTCTTC CASSEAGVPYNEQFF
TRBJ2-7 17 TRBD2 . TRBV6-2/TRBV6-3 TGTGCCAGCAGTTACTCGAGAGCGGGAGGTTATCCCTACGAGCAGTACTTC CASSYSRAGGYPYEQYF
TRBJ2-1 17 TRBD1 once TRBV6-1 TGTGCCAGCAGTGGTCTAACCGGGACAGGGAGTACCAATGAGCAGTTCTTC CASSGLTGTGSTNEQFF
TRBJ1-1 13 . . TRBV7-2 TGTGCCAGCAGCTACCAGATGAACACTGAAGCTTTCTTT CASSYQMNTEAFF
TRBJ1-5 15 . . TRBV6-1 TGTGCCAGCAGTGAAGCGCCTAGGGGGGGTCAGCCCCAGCATTTT CASSEAPRGGQPQHF
TRBJ2-1 14 . . TRBV18 TGTGCCAGCTCACCCCTTTCACCCCGGGGTGAGCAGTTCTTC CASSPLSPRGEQFF
TRBJ1-4 12 . . TRBV27 TGTACCAAATACAGGGTTAATGAAAAACTGTTTTTT CTKYRVNEKLFF
TRBJ1-3 18 . . TRBV28 TGTGCCAGCAGTGAGGTAGCGGGCGGCTCCCGCTCTGGAAACACCATATATTTT CASSEVAGGSRSGNTIYF
TRBJ1-1 13 TRBD1 . TRBV2 TGTGCCAGCAGCAAGGGACAGCAAATTGAAGCTTTCTTT CASSKGQQIEAFF
TRBJ2-5 15 TRBD1 . TRBV3-1/TRBV3-2 TGTGCCAGCAGCCGCTCACAGGGGAGACGAGAGACCCAGTACTTC CASSRSQGRRETQYF
TRBJ1-1 14 TRBD1 . TRBV30 TGTGCCTGGAGTATGGGGGACAGTGGGGCTGAAGCTTTCTTT CAWSMGDSGAEAFF
TRBJ2-3 14 . . TRBV27 TGTGCCAGCATTGAAGCGCTGGGGGGAGATACGCAGTATTTT CASIEALGGDTQYF
TRBJ2-7 16 TRBD2 . TRBV5-5 TGTGCCAGCAGCCCCGGGACTAGCGGGAGAGTAAGCGAGCAGTACTTC CASSPGTSGRVSEQYF
TRBJ1-1 15 . few TRBV18 TGTGCCAGCTCACCTGGAGGGGCGCCGAACACTGAAGCTTTCTTT CASSPGGAPNTEAFF
TRBJ2-6 15 . . TRBV6-5 TGTGCCAGCAGTACCTCGACAGCTGGGGCCAACGTCCTGACTTTC CASSTSTAGANVLTF
TRBJ2-7 13 . . TRBV28 TGTGCCACCTTCCGAGGTTACAAGGACGAGCAGTACTTC CATFRGYKDEQYF
TRBJ2-7 16 . . TRBV6-6 TGTGCCAGCAGTTACTCCTCACGTCTACCTTCCTACGAGCAGTACTTC CASSYSSRLPSYEQYF
TRBJ1-1 15 TRBD1 . TRBV5-1 TGCGCCAGCAGCGCCTGGACAGGGTCGAACACTGAAGCTTTCTTT CASSAWTGSNTEAFF
TRBJ1-2 14 TRBD1 once TRBV28 TGTGCCAGCAAGACCCCTAGACAGGGTGAAGGCTACACCTTC CASKTPRQGEGYTF
TRBJ1-3 13 . . TRBV19 TGTGCCAGCACACGATTCTCTGGAAACACCATATATTTT CASTRFSGNTIYF
TRBJ2-6 15 . . TRBV7-2 TGTGCCAGCAGCTTAGTAGTATCTGGGGCCAACGTCCTGACTTTC CASSLVVSGANVLTF
TRBJ2-1 15 . . TRBV6-2/TRBV6-3 TGTGCCAGCAGTTACACAGGGCCCTCCTACAATGAGCAGTTCTTC CASSYTGPSYNEQFF
TRBJ2-7 15 TRBD2 . TRBV15 TGTGCCACCAGCCGCCGGAGGGAGGGAGGCTCCGAGCAGTACTTC CATSRRREGGSEQYF
TRBJ1-2 13 TRBD1 . TRBV29-1 TGCAGCGTTGAGGGGACAGGGTTTTATGGCTACACCTTC CSVEGTGFYGYTF
TRBJ2-2 15 TRBD2 . TRBV9 TGTGCCAGCAGCCCCCGGACTAGCGTCACCGGGGAGCTGTTTTTT CASSPRTSVTGELFF